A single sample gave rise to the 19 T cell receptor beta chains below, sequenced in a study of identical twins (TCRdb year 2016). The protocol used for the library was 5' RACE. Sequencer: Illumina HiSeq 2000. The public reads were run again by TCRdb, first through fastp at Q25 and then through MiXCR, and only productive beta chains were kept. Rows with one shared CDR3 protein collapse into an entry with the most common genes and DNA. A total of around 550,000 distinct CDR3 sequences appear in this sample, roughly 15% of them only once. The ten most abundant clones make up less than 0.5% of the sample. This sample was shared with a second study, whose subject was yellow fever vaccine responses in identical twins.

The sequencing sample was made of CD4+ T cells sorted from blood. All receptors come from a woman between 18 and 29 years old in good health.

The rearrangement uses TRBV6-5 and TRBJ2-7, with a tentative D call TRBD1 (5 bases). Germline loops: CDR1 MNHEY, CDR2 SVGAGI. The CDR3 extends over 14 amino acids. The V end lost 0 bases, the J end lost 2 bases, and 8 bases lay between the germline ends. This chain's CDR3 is CASSYSVGPYEQYV. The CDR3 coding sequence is TGTGCCAGCAGTTACTCGGTGGGGCCCTACGAGCAGTACGTC.

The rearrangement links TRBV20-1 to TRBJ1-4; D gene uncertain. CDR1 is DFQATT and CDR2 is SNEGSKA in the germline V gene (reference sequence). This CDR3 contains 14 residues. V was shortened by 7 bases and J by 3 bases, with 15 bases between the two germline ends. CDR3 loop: CSVPSGWANEKLFF. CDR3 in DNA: TGCAGTGTCCCGTCGGGGTGGGCTAATGAAAAACTGTTTTTT.

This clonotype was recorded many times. CDR3 loop: CASSLTMSSYEQYF. The CDR3 nucleotides are TGCGCCAGCAGCTTGACAATGAGCTCCTACGAGCAGTACTTC. The chain has TRBV5-1 and TRBJ2-7; D gene unclear. Germline V gene lookup returns CDR1 SGHRS and CDR2 YFSETQ. V lost 1 base and J 0 bases, leaving 8 bases between the germline ends. The CDR3 consists of 14 residues.

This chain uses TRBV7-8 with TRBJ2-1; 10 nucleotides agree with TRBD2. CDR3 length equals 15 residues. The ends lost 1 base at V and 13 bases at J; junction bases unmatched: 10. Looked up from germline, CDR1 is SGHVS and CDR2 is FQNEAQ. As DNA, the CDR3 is TGTGCCAGCAGCTTAGTTCAGGCTAGCGGGAGATCTCAGTTCTTC. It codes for CASSLVQASGRSQFF.

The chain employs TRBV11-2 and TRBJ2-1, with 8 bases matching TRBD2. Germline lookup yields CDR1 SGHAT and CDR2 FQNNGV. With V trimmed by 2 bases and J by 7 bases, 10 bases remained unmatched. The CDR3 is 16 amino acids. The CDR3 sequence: CASSLRGWTSSNEQFF. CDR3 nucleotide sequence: TGTGCCAGCAGCTTAAGGGGTTGGACTAGCTCGAATGAGCAGTTCTTC.

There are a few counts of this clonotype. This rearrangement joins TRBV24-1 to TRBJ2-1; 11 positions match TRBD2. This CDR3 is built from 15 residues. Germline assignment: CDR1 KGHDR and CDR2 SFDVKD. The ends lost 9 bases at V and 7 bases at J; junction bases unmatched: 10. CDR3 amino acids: CATQLAGGPENEQFF. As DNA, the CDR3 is TGTGCCACCCAGTTAGCGGGAGGGCCTGAGAATGAGCAGTTCTTC.

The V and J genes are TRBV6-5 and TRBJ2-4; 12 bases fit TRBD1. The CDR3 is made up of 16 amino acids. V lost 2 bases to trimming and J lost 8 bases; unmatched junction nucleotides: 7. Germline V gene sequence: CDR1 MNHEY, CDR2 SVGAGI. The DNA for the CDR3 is TGTGCCAGCAGTTACCCCGGGACAGGGGGCCGGGACATTCAGTACTTC. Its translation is CASSYPGTGGRDIQYF.

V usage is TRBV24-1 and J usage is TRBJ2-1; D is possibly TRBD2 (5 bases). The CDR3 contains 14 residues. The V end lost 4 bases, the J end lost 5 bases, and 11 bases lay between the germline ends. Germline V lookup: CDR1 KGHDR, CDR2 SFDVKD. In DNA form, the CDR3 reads TGTGCCACCAGTGACTCGGGATCCAACAATGAGCAGTTCTTC. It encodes CATSDSGSNNEQFF.

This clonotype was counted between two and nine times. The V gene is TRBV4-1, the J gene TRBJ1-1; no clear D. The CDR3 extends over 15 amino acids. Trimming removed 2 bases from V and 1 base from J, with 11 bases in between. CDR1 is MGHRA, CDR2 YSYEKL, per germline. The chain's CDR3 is CASSQTEITNTEAFF. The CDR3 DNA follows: TGCGCCAGCAGCCAAACAGAAATTACGAACACTGAAGCTTTCTTT.

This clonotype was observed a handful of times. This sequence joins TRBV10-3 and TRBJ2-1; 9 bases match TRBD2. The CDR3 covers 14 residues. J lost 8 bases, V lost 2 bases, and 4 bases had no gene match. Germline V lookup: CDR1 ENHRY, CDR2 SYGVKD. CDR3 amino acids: CAISEAGTSYEQFF. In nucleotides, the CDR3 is TGTGCCATCAGTGAGGCGGGGACTAGCTATGAGCAGTTCTTC.

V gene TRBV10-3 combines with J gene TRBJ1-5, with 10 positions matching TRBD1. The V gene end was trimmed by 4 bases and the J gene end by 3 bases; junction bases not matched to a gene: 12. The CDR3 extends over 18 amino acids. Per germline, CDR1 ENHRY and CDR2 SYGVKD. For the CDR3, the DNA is TGTGCCATCAGTGCCACGGACAGGGGGTCCACTGCCAATCAGCCCCAGCATTTT. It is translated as CAISATDRGSTANQPQHF.

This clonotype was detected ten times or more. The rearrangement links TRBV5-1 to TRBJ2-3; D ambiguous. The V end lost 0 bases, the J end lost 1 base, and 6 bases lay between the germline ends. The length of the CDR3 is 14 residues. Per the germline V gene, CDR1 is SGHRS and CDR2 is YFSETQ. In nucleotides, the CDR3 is TGCGCCAGCAGCTTGGGGGCAGGCACAGATACGCAGTATTTT. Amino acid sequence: CASSLGAGTDTQYF. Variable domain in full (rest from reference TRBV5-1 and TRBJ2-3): KAGVTQTPRYLIKTRGQQVTLSCSPISGHRSVSWYQQTPGQGLQFLFEYFSETQRNKGNFPGRFSGRQFSNSRSEMNVSTLELGDSALYLCASSLGAGTDTQYFGPGTRLTVL.

This chain's CDR3 is CASSAQINQPQHF. The DNA for the CDR3 is TGTGCCAGCAGCGCCCAAATCAATCAGCCCCAGCATTTT. The gene calls are TRBV6-4 and TRBJ1-5; no clear D gene. V gave up 6 bases and J gave up 3 bases, with 9 bases separating them. Germline values: CDR1 MRHNA, CDR2 SNTAGT. There are 13 residues in the CDR3.

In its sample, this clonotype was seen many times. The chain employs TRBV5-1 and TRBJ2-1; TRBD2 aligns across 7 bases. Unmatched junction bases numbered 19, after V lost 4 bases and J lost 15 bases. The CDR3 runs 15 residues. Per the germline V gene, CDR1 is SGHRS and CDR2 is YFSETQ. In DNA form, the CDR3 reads TGCGCCAGCAGCCTAGCACGTCCAGGACTAGTTTATTGGTTCTTC. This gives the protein CASSLARPGLVYWFF.

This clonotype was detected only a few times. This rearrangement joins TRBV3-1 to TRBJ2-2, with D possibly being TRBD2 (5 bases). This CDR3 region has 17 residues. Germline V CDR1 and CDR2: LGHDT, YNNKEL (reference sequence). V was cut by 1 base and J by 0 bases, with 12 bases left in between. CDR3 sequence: CASSQVTGYTNTGELFF. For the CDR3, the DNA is TGTGCCAGCAGCCAAGTGACGGGGTATACGAACACCGGGGAGCTGTTTTTT.

The DNA for the CDR3 is TGTGCCAGCTGGAAAAGCGGGAGGTCTGTCAATGAGCAGTTCTTC. Amino acid sequence: CASWKSGRSVNEQFF. V and J are TRBV6-1 and TRBJ2-1; TRBD2 aligns across 9 bases. Germline lookup yields CDR1 MNHNS and CDR2 SASEGT. Germline trimming cut 8 bases from V and 6 bases from J; bases unmatched to any gene: 11. The CDR3 runs to 15 residues.

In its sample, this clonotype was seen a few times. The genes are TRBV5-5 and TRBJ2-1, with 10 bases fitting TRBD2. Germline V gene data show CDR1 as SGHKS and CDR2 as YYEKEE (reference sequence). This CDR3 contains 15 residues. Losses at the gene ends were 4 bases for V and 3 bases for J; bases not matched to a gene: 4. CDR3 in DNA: TGTGCCAGCAGCCCCGGGACTAGCGACTACAATGAGCAGTTCTTC. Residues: CASSPGTSDYNEQFF.

The CDR3 region has the DNA TGTGCCAGCAGTTTCGGACAGAAATATGGCTACACCTTC. Its protein is CASSFGQKYGYTF. The chain links TRBV6-5 to TRBJ1-2; weak D call: TRBD1 (6 bases). The CDR3 runs to 13 residues. Germline V gives CDR1 MNHEY, CDR2 SVGAGI. The V end lost 4 bases, the J end lost 5 bases, and 11 bases lay between the germline ends.

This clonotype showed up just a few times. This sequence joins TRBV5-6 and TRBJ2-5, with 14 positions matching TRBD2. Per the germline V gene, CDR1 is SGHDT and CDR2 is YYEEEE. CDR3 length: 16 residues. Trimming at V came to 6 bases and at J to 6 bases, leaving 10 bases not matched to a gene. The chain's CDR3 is CASTTEGTSGGKTQYF. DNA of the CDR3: TGTGCCAGCACCACTGAGGGGACTAGCGGGGGAAAGACCCAGTACTTC.